Presented here are 13 T cell receptor beta chains from one specimen sequenced in a study of technical replicates of blood from a few donors. Measured with immunoSEQ multiplex PCR; TCRdb has only the in-frame clones, and not every one. The sample lists roughly 14,000 clones; about 86% were seen once. Sequenced input: PBMCs. These receptors all stem from a human donor in good health.

This clone has only one observation. The V and J genes are TRBV14 and TRBJ2-6; D perhaps matches TRBD1 (6 bases). Trimming pared 4 bases from V and 2 bases from J, leaving 36 bases between. The CDR3 spans 24 residues. Germline CDR1 SGHDN, CDR2 FVKESK. The CDR3 loop reads CASSPHQESYLRDNSITGANVLTF. DNA for the CDR3: TGTGCCAGCAGCCCGCACCAGGAATCGTACCTTCGGGACAACTCGATAACTGGGGCCAACGTCCTGACTTTC.

This sequence joins TRBV25-1 and TRBJ2-3, with 9 positions matching TRBD2. Per the germline V gene, CDR1 is MGHDK and CDR2 is SYGVNS. V lost 4 bases to trimming and J lost 3 bases; unmatched junction nucleotides: 5. The CDR3 runs 15 residues. The CDR3 region is CASSGSSGRTDTQYF. The CDR3 nucleotides are TGTGCCAGCAGTGGCTCCAGCGGGAGGACAGATACGCAGTATTTT.

The CDR3 region has the DNA TGTGCCAGCAGTTCCGGTTGGCAGCCCCAGCATTTT. Translated, it gives CASSSGWQPQHF. This chain joins TRBV27 and TRBJ1-5; no firm D call. Deletions cut 4 bases from V and 7 bases from J, with 8 bases between. The CDR3 extends over 12 amino acids. Germline CDR1 and CDR2: MNHEY and SMNVEV (reference sequence).

The V and J genes are TRBV5-1 and TRBJ2-3; TRBD2 aligns across 8 bases. The CDR3 runs to 16 residues. With V trimmed by 0 bases and J by 1 base, 4 bases remained unmatched. Germline CDR1 reads SGHRS; CDR2 reads YFSETQ. This CDR3 is CASSLEGREGTDTQYF. The CDR3 DNA follows: TGCGCCAGCAGCTTGGAGGGGCGGGAGGGCACAGATACGCAGTATTTT. Together with reference TRBV5-1 and TRBJ2-3, the CDR3 gives the full variable domain: KAGVTQTPRYLIKTRGQQVTLSCSPISGHRSVSWYQQTPGQGLQFLFEYFSETQRNKGNFPGRFSGRQFSNSRSEMNVSTLELGDSALYLCASSLEGREGTDTQYFGPGTRLTVL.

The chain couples TRBV5-8 to TRBJ2-6, with unresolved D. The germline CDR1 and CDR2 sequences are SGHTS and YDEGEE. The CDR3 covers 17 residues. V dropped 1 base and J dropped 0 bases, with 11 bases sitting between them. CDR3 nucleotide sequence: TGTGCCAGCAGCTTGATCCTAGTAACCTCTGGGGCCAACGTCCTGACTTTC. Its protein is CASSLILVTSGANVLTF.

J is TRBJ2-4 and V is TRBV27, with a tentative D call TRBD1 (5 bases). From germline, CDR1 is MNHEY and CDR2 SMNVEV (reference sequence). The CDR3 has 13 amino acids. Trimming removed 6 bases from V and 8 bases from J, with 14 bases in between. CDR3 DNA: TGTGCCAGCAGGCAGGGTTTGTGGGACATTCAGTACTTC. Encoded protein: CASRQGLWDIQYF.

This chain links TRBV10-2 with TRBJ2-5; 9 bases fit TRBD2. V was clipped by 2 bases and J by 4 bases; unmatched bases: 8. CDR1 WSHSY and CDR2 SAAADI come from the germline V gene. The CDR3 is 16 amino acids. CDR3: CASSETSGRKGETQYF. The CDR3 nucleotides read TGCGCCAGCAGTGAGACCAGCGGGAGGAAAGGAGAGACCCAGTACTTC.

This sequence joins TRBV28 and TRBJ2-2; maybe TRBD2 (5 bases). The V and J ends lost 3 bases and 3 bases respectively, with 23 bases between them. The CDR3 length is 19 residues. The V gene's germline CDR1 is MDHEN and CDR2 SYDVKM. The CDR3 region is CASSFEGRFRSGDTGELFF. CDR3 nucleotides: TGTGCCAGCAGTTTTGAGGGTCGCTTCAGGAGCGGCGACACCGGGGAGCTGTTTTTT.

The gene calls are TRBV18 and TRBJ1-5; tentative D call: TRBD1 (6 bases). This CDR3 spans 15 amino acids. Germline V gene data show CDR1 as KGHSH and CDR2 as LQKENI. Trimming cost V 5 bases and J 0 bases, with 11 bases left between them. This CDR3 is CASSITGTSNQPQHF. The CDR3 region has the DNA TGTGCCAGCTCAATCACAGGGACTAGCAATCAGCCCCAGCATTTT. Together with reference TRBV18 and TRBJ1-5, the CDR3 gives the full variable domain: NAGVMQNPRHLVRRRGQEARLRCSPMKGHSHVYWYRQLPEEGLKFMVYLQKENIIDESGMPKERFSAEFPKEGPSILRIQQVVRGDSAAYFCASSITGTSNQPQHFGDGTRLSIL.

Only a few counts were recorded for this clone. This rearrangement joins TRBV2 to TRBJ2-7; TRBD2 is a possible D gene (5 bases). There are 14 residues in the CDR3. Germline CDR1 reads SNHLY; CDR2 reads FYNNEI. V was clipped by 6 bases and J by 0 bases, with 12 bases between them. Here the CDR3 reads CASRRVTTSYEQYF. The CDR3 DNA sequence: TGTGCCAGCAGGCGGGTAACCACCTCCTACGAGCAGTACTTC.

In its sample, this clone was seen once. The chain is built from TRBV5-6 and TRBJ2-7; the match to TRBD2 covers 7 bases. Germline-derived CDR1 and CDR2 are SGHDT and YYEEEE. The CDR3 loop spans 13 amino acids. V dropped 3 bases and J dropped 2; count of bases not matched to a gene: 2. The CDR3 nucleotides read TGTGCCAGCAGCTCGGGGGGTACCTACGAGCAGTACTTC. The encoded protein is CASSSGGTYEQYF.

The rearrangement links TRBV6-1 to TRBJ2-1, with D perhaps TRBD2 (5 bases). The germline V and J ends were trimmed by 2 bases and 10 bases, with 18 bases remaining between them. CDR3 length equals 15 residues. The germline CDR1 and CDR2 sequences are MNHNS and SASEGT. DNA of the CDR3: TGTGCCAGCAGTGAATTGAGGGTGGGAGCGGCCGAGCAGTTCTTC. It is translated as CASSELRVGAAEQFF.

This chain uses TRBV4-2 with TRBJ1-1; 8 bases align to TRBD1. From germline, CDR1 is LGHNA and CDR2 YNFKEQ. V dropped 4 bases and J dropped 5; count of bases not matched to a gene: 12. The CDR3 is 16 amino acids. The CDR3 DNA reads as TGTGCCAGCAGCCGCGAGGGGGACAGGATGGGGACTGAAGCTTTCTTT. Protein product: CASSREGDRMGTEAFF.